What follows are 15 T cell receptor beta chains derived from one specimen sequenced in a study of CD8 T cells in Susac syndrome. Reverse transcription of about 0.5 to 1 ug RNA was carried out with random hexamers. MiXCR, run by TCRdb on the immunoSEQ multiplex PCR reads, gives a single entry per CDR3 protein. The data contain about 120,000 distinct CDR3 sequences, 93% of them seen just once; the ten biggest clones take up 0.093%. Sequencing input: CD4+ T cells from PBMCs. The source of these receptors is a human donor with multiple sclerosis.

The chain couples TRBV18 to TRBJ1-4, with D unclear. CDR3 size: 13 residues. The germline V and J ends were trimmed by 4 bases and 0 bases, with 3 bases remaining between them. CDR1 is KGHSH and CDR2 is LQKENI in the germline V gene. CDR3 in amino acids: CASSRATNEKLFF. The CDR3 DNA is TGTGCCAGCTCACGTGCAACTAATGAAAAACTGTTTTTT. Full variable domain (missing parts from reference TRBV18 and TRBJ1-4): NAGVMQNPRHLVRRRGQEARLRCSPMKGHSHVYWYRQLPEEGLKFMVYLQKENIIDESGMPKERFSAEFPKEGPSILRIQQVVRGDSAAYFCASSRATNEKLFFGSGTQLSVL.

V is TRBV7-2 and J is TRBJ1-6; D is possibly TRBD1 (5 bases). V lost 0 bases and J lost 6, with 12 bases in between. CDR1 and CDR2 from the germline V gene are SGHTA and FQGNSA. This CDR3 region has 16 residues. CDR3 bases: TGTGCCAGCAGCTTAGCAAGGGGAGGAACTAATTCACCCCTCCACTTT. This sequence encodes CASSLARGGTNSPLHF.

The chain couples TRBV30 to TRBJ1-2; tentative D call: TRBD1 (5 bases). This CDR3 is built from 14 residues. Trimming pared 0 bases from V and 7 bases from J, leaving 15 bases between. The V gene's germline CDR1 is GTSNPN and CDR2 SVGIG (reference sequence). The CDR3 spells CAWSVQRGAGGYTF. Written as DNA, the CDR3 is TGTGCCTGGAGTGTACAAAGGGGAGCAGGTGGCTACACCTTC.

This sequence joins TRBV7-3 and TRBJ2-3; D perhaps matches TRBD2 (6 bases). The CDR3 has 14 residues. The germline CDR1 and CDR2 sequences are SGHTA and FQGTGA. V was pared by 4 bases and J by 6 bases, with 14 bases between. The chain's CDR3 is CASSWGAAGDTQYF. The DNA of the CDR3 is TGTGCCAGCAGCTGGGGCGCGGCGGGGGATACGCAGTATTTT.

In this sample, this clonotype turned up once. J is TRBJ1-1 and V is TRBV6-1; 9 bases are shared with TRBD1. The CDR3 spans 14 residues. The V segment lost 5 bases and the J segment 5 bases; nucleotides outside the gene matches: 6. Germline V gene data show CDR1 as MNHNS and CDR2 as SASEGT. CDR3 amino acids: CASSSDRGRTEAFF. CDR3 in DNA: TGTGCCAGCAGTTCAGACAGGGGGAGGACTGAAGCTTTCTTT.

CDR3 DNA sequence: TGTGCCAGCAGCCAGGCTAGATCGCGGGAGACCCAGTACTTC. Its protein is CASSQARSRETQYF. The chain links TRBV3-1 to TRBJ2-5; D not resolved. CDR1 is LGHDT and CDR2 is YNNKEL in the germline V gene (reference sequence). The CDR3 totals 14 residues. V was cut by 3 bases and J by 5 bases, with 13 bases left in between.

This rearrangement joins TRBV5-1 to TRBJ2-1, with D perhaps matching TRBD1 (5 bases). Trimming removed 6 bases from V and 2 bases from J, with 15 bases in between. The CDR3 loop spans 15 amino acids. Germline V gives CDR1 SGHRS, CDR2 YFSETQ. CDR3 nucleotide sequence: TGCGCCAGCACCTCGACAGACCCCACCTACAATGAGCAGTTCTTC. Amino acid sequence: CASTSTDPTYNEQFF.

The V and J genes are TRBV7-9 and TRBJ2-2; D gene unclear. Germline values: CDR1 SEHNR, CDR2 FQNEAQ (reference sequence). V was cut by 1 base and J by 5 bases, with 8 bases left in between. CDR3 length: 14 residues. The CDR3 spells CASSLGVETGELFF. The CDR3 nucleotides are TGTGCCAGCAGCTTAGGGGTCGAGACCGGGGAGCTGTTTTTT. Together with reference TRBV7-9 and TRBJ2-2, the CDR3 gives the full variable domain: DTGVSQNPRHKITKRGQNVTFRCDPISEHNRLYWYRQTLGQGPEFLTYFQNEAQLEKSRLLSDRFSAERPKGSFSTLEIQRTEQGDSAMYLCASSLGVETGELFFGEGSRLTVL.

V is TRBV3-1 and J is TRBJ1-1; no reliable D call. Germline V gene sequence: CDR1 LGHDT, CDR2 YNNKEL (reference sequence). V lost 0 bases to trimming and J lost 0 bases, with 14 bases between them. There are 17 residues in the CDR3. The CDR3 loop is CASSQEPSSRLNTEAFF. Here the CDR3 DNA reads TGTGCCAGCAGCCAAGAGCCCTCTTCTCGGTTGAACACTGAAGCTTTCTTT.

The rearrangement uses TRBV29-1 and TRBJ1-2; TRBD1 matches at 10 bases. Per the germline V gene, CDR1 is SQVTM and CDR2 is ANQGSEA. CDR3 length equals 14 residues. V shed 3 bases and J 8 bases; nucleotides not matched to a gene: 9. The CDR3 protein is CSVDPDRGPRGYTF. As DNA, the CDR3 is TGCAGCGTTGATCCCGACAGGGGGCCCCGCGGCTACACCTTC.

This chain connects TRBV19 to TRBJ1-2; D is ambiguous. V was trimmed by 4 bases and J by 2 bases, leaving 2 bases between them. The CDR3 covers 11 residues. CDR1 LNHDA and CDR2 SQIVND come from the germline V gene (reference sequence). This chain's CDR3 is CASSRNYGYTF. The CDR3 DNA sequence: TGTGCCAGTAGTAGGAACTATGGCTACACCTTC. The whole variable domain, remainder taken from reference TRBV19 and TRBJ1-2, is DGGITQSPKYLFRKEGQNVTLSCEQNLNHDAMYWYRQDPGQGLRLIYYSQIVNDFQKGDIAEGYSVSREKKESFPLTVTSAQKNPTAFYLCASSRNYGYTFGSGTRLTVV.

This chain links TRBV20-1 with TRBJ1-5; TRBD1 is a possible D gene (6 bases). CDR1 and CDR2 (germline): DFQATT, SNEGSKA (reference sequence). The CDR3 contains 13 residues. The V end lost 5 bases, the J end lost 3 bases, and 11 bases lay between the germline ends. The DNA for the CDR3 is TGCAGTGCTCACGGACAGTACAATCAGCCCCAGCATTTT. It yields the protein CSAHGQYNQPQHF.

The chain couples TRBV6-2 or TRBV6-3 to TRBJ1-2, with D unclear. The CDR3 is 14 residues long. Germline loops: CDR1 MNHEY, CDR2 SVGEGT. The V end lost 6 bases, the J end lost 2 bases, and 13 bases lay between the germline ends. CDR3 nucleotides: TGTGCCAGCAGCAGCACTGGACTGAACTATGGCTACACCTTC. Protein product: CASSSTGLNYGYTF.

The genes are TRBV20-1 and TRBJ2-7; TRBD2 aligns across 12 bases. Per germline, CDR1 DFQATT and CDR2 SNEGSKA (reference sequence). Unmatched junction bases numbered 11, after V lost 2 bases and J lost 0 bases. The CDR3 loop spans 18 amino acids. This CDR3 reads CSARPLSTSGGYSYEQYF. The CDR3 nucleotides are TGCAGTGCTAGACCCCTTTCGACTAGCGGGGGTTACTCCTACGAGCAGTACTTC.

The genes are TRBV5-1 and TRBJ1-5, with D possibly being TRBD1 (6 bases). V was pared by 4 bases and J by 0 bases, with 14 bases between. CDR1 SGHRS and CDR2 YFSETQ come from the germline V gene. The CDR3 loop spans 16 amino acids. The CDR3 DNA reads TGCGCCAGCAGCCCTGATGCAGGGGATAGCAATCAGCCCCAGCATTTT. Amino acids: CASSPDAGDSNQPQHF.